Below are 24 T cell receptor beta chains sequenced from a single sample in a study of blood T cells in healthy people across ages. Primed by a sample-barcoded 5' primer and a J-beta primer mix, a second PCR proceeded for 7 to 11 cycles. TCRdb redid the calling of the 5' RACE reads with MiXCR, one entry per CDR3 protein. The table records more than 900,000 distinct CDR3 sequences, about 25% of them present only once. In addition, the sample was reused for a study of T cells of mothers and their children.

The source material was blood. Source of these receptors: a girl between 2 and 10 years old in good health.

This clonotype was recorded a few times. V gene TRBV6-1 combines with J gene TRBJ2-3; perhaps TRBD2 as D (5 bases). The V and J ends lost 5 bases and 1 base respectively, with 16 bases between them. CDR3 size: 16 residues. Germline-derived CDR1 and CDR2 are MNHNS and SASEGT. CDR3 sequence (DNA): TGTGCCAGCAGTTCAGGACTCACACCGGGCACAGATACGCAGTATTTT. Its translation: CASSSGLTPGTDTQYF.

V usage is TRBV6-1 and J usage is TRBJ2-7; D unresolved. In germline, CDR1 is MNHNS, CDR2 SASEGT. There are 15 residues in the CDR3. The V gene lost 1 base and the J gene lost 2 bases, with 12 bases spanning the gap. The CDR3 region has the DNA TGTGCCAGCAGTGAAGAGTGGTTTGAAACCTACGAGCAGTACTTC. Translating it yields CASSEEWFETYEQYF.

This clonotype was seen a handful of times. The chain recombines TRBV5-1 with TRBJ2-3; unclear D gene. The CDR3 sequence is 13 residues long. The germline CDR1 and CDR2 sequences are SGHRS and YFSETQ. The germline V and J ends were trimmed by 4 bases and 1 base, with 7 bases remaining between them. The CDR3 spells CASSTDGTDTQYF. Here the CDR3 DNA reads TGCGCCAGCAGCACCGACGGCACAGATACGCAGTATTTT.

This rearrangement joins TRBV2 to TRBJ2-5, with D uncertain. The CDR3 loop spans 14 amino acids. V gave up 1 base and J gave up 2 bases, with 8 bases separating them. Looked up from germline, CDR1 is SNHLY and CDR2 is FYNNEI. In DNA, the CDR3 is TGTGCCAGCAGTGAAGTGGGATTACAAGAGACCCAGTACTTC. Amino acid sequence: CASSEVGLQETQYF.

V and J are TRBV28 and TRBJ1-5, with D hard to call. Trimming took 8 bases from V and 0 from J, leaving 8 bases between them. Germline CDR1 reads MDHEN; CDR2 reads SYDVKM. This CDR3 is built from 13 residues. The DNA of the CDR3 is TGTGCCAGCTCGGATGTTAGCAATCAGCCCCAGCATTTT. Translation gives CASSDVSNQPQHF.

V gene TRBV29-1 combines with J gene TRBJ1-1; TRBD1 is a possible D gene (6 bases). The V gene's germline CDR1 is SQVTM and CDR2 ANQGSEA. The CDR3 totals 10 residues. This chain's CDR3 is CSAGEGKAFF. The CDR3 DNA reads TGCAGTGCAGGGGAGGGGAAAGCTTTCTTT.

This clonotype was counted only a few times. In nucleotides, the CDR3 is TGTGCCAGCAGTGGACTACGCACAGATACGCAGTATTTT. Protein product: CASSGLRTDTQYF. The chain uses TRBV6-6 and TRBJ2-3; D is possibly TRBD2 (6 bases). The CDR3 contains 13 residues. V lost 5 bases, J lost 1 base, and 7 bases lay in between. Germline V gene lookup returns CDR1 MNHNY and CDR2 SVGAGI (reference sequence).

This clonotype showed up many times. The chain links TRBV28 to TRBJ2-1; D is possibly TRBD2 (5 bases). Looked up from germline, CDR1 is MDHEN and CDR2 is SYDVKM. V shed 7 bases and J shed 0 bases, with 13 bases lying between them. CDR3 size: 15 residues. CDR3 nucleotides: TGTGCCAGCAAGAAGAGCGGTAGCTCCTACAATGAGCAGTTCTTC. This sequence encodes CASKKSGSSYNEQFF.

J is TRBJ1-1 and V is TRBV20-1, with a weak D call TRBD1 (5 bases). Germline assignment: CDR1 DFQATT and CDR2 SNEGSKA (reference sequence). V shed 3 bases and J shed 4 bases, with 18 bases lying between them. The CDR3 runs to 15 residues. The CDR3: CSASSLGTFFTEAFF. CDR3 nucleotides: TGCAGTGCTAGTAGTCTAGGGACCTTTTTCACTGAAGCTTTCTTT.

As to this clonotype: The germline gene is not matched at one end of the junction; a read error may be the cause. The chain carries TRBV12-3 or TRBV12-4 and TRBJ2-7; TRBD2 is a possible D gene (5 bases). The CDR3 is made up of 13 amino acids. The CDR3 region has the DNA TGTGTCAGCAGTTTAGCGCATGGAAGGGAGCAGTACTTC. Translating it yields CVSSLAHGREQYF.

The CDR3 region is CASSSFLAKNIQYF. In nucleotides, the CDR3 is TGTGCCAGCAGCTCTTTCCTGGCCAAAAACATTCAGTACTTC. The gene calls are TRBV11-2 and TRBJ2-4; D is ambiguous. This CDR3 comprises 14 residues. Between the trimmed V and J ends, which lost 4 bases and 1 base, there was a span of 8 bases. Germline V CDR1 and CDR2: SGHAT, FQNNGV.

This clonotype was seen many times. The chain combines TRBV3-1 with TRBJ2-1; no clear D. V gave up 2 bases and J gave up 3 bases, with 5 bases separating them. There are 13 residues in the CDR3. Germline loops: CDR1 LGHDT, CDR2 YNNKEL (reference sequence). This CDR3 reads CASSQYSYNEQFF. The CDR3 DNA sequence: TGTGCCAGCAGCCAATACAGCTACAATGAGCAGTTCTTC.

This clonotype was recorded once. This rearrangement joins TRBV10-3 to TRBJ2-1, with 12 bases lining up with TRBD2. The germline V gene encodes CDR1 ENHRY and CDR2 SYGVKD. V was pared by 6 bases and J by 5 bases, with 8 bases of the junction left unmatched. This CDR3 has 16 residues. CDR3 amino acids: CAISTRTSGIHNEQFF. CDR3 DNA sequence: TGTGCCATCAGCACTAGGACTAGCGGGATTCACAATGAGCAGTTCTTC.

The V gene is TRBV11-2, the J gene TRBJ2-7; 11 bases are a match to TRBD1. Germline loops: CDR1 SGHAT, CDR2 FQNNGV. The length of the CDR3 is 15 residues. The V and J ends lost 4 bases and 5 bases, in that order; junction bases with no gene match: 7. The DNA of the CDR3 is TGTGCCAGCAGCTCCCGGGACAGGGGGTACGACGAGCAGTACTTC. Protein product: CASSSRDRGYDEQYF.

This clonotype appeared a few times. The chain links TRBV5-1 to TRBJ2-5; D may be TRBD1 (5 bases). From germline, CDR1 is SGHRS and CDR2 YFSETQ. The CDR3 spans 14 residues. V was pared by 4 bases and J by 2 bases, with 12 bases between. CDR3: CASSVPGSQETQYF. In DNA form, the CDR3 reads TGCGCCAGCAGCGTTCCAGGGTCTCAAGAGACCCAGTACTTC.

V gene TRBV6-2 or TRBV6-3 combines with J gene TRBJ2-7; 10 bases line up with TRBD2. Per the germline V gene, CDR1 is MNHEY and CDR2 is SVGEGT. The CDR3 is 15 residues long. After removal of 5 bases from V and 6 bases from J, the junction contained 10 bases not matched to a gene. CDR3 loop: CASSPRASGSREQYF. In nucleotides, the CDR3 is TGTGCCAGCAGTCCCAGAGCTAGCGGGAGCCGCGAGCAGTACTTC.

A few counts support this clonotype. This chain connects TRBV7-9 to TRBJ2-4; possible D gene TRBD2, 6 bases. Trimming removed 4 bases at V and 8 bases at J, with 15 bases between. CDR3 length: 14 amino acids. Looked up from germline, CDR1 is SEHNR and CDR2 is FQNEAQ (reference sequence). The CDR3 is CASSSTGDGDIQYF. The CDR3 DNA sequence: TGTGCCAGCAGCTCAACGGGAGATGGGGACATTCAGTACTTC.

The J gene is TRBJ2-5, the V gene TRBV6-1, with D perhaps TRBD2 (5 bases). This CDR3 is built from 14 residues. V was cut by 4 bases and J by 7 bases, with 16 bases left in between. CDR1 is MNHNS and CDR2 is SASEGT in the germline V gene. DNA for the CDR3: TGTGCCAGCAGTGGAACGCTCGCAGAGGGGACCCAGTACTTC. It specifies CASSGTLAEGTQYF.

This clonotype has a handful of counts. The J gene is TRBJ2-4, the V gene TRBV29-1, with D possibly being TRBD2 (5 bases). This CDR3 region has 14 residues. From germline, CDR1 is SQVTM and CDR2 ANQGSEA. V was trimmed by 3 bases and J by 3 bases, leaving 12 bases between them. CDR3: CSVDEGLGKNIQYF. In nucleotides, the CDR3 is TGCAGCGTTGATGAGGGTCTGGGCAAAAACATTCAGTACTTC.

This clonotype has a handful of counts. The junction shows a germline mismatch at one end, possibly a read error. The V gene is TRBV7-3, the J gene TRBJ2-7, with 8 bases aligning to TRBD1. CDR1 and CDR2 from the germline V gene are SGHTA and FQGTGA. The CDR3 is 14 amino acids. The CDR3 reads CAGSPQGGFTEQYF. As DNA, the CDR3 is TGTGCCGGCAGCCCACAGGGGGGTTTTACCGAGCAGTACTTC.

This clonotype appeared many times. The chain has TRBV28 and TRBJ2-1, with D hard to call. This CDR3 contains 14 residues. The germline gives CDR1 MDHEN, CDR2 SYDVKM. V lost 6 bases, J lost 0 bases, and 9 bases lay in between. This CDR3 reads CASRDPFSYNEQFF. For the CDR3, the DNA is TGTGCCAGCAGGGACCCTTTCTCCTACAATGAGCAGTTCTTC.

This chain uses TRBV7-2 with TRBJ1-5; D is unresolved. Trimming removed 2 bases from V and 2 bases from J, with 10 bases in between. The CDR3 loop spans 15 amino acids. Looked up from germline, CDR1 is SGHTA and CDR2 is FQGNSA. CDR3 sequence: CASSLSPHGNQPQHF. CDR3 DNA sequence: TGTGCCAGCAGCTTAAGTCCTCACGGCAATCAGCCCCAGCATTTT.

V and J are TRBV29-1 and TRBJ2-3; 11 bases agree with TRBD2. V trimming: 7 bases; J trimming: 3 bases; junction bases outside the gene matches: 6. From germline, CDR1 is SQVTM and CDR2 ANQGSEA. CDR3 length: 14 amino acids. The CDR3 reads CSAETSGTTDTQYF. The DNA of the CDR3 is TGCAGCGCAGAGACTAGCGGGACGACAGATACGCAGTATTTT.

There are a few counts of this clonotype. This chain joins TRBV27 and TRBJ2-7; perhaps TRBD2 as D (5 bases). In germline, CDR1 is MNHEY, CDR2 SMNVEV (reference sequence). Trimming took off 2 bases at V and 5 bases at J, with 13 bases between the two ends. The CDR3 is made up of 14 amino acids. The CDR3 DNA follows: TGTGCCAGCAGTTTAAGCGGCTACAGCGACGAGCAGTACTTC. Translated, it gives CASSLSGYSDEQYF.